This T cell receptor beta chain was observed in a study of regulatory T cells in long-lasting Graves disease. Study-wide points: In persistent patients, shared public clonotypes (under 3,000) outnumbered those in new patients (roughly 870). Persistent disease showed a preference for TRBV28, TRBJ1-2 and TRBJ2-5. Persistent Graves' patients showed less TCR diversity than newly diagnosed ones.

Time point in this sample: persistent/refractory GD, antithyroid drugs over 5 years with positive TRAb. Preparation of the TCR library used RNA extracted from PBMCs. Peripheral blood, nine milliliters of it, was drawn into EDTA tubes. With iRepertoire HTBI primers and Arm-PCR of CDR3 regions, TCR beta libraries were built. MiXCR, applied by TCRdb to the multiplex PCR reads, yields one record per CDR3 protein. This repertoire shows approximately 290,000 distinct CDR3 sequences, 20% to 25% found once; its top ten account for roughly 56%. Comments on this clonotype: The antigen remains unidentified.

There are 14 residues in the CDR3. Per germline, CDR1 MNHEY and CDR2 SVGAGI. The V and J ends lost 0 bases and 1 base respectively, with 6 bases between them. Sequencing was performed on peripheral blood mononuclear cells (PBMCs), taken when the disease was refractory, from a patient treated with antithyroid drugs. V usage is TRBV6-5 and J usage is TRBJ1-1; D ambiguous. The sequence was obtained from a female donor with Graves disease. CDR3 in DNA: TGTGCCAGCAGTTACTCGATGGGGAACACTGAAGCTTTCTTT. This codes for CASSYSMGNTEAFF.